This record covers a single T cell receptor (beta chain). These data originate in a study of chemoradiotherapy in HPV16-positive cancers. V lost 3 bases, J lost 0 bases, and 14 bases lay in between. The CDR3 runs 16 residues. CDR1 is MNHEY and CDR2 is SMNVEV in the germline V gene (reference sequence). Assay used: immunoSEQ multiplex PCR; TCRdb lists only in-frame clones, some missing. The data show over 20,000 clones, 73% seen once. This receptor was obtained from a human donor with HPV-associated anogenital cancer. This specimen was acquired from a patient who underwent chemoradiotherapy. The J gene is TRBJ1-1, the V gene TRBV27; D gene uncertain. The CDR3 reads CASSFRRTGMNTEAFF. Here the CDR3 DNA reads TGTGCCAGCAGTTTTCGCCGGACGGGGATGAACACTGAAGCTTTCTTT.